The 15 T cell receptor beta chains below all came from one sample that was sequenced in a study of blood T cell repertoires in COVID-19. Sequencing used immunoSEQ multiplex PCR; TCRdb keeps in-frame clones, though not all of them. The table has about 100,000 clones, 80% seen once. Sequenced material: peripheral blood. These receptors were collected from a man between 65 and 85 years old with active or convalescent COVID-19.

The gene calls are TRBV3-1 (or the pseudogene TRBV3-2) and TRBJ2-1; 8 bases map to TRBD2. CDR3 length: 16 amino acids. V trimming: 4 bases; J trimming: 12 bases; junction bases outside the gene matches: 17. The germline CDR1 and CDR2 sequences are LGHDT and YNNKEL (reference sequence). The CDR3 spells CASSPTRAGGTSGQFF. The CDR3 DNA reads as TGTGCCAGCAGCCCGACCCGGGCGGGAGGAACGAGCGGGCAGTTCTTC.

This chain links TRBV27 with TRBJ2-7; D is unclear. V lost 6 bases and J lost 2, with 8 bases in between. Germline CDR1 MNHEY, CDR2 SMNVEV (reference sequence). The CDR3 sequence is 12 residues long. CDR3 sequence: CASSRTPYEQYF. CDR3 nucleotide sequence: TGTGCCAGCAGCAGAACGCCCTACGAGCAGTACTTC.

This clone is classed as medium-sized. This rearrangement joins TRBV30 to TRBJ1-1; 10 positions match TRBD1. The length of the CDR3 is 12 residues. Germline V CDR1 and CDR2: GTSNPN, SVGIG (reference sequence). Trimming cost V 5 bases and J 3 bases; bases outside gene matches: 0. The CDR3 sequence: CAWDRGHTEAFF. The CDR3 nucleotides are TGTGCCTGGGACAGGGGGCACACTGAAGCTTTCTTT.

CDR3 sequence (DNA): TGCGCCAGCAGCGCGGACGGGGTCTCCTACGAGCAGTACTTC. Its translation: CASSADGVSYEQYF. This chain connects TRBV5-1 to TRBJ2-7, with D tentatively TRBD2 (5 bases). Trimming left V 4 bases short and J 0 bases short, with 11 bases between. The CDR3 has 14 residues. Germline CDR1 and CDR2: SGHRS and YFSETQ.

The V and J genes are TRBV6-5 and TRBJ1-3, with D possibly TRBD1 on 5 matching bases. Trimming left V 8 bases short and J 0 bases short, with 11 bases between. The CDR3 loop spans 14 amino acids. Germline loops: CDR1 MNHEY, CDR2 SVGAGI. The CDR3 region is CASDLQVSGNTIYF. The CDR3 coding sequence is TGTGCCAGCGACTTACAGGTCTCTGGAAACACCATATATTTT.

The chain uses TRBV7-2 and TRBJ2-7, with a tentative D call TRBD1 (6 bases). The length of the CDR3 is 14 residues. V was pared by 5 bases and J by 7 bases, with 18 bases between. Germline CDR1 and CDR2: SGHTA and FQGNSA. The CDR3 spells CASSPNRVSSEQYF. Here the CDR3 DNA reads TGTGCCAGCAGCCCGAACAGGGTTAGCTCAGAGCAGTACTTC.

CDR3 bases: TGTGCCAGCAGTTTTGGGAGCTTTCCAGAGACCCAGTACTTC. Protein sequence: CASSFGSFPETQYF. The V gene is TRBV27, the J gene TRBJ2-5, with a possible D match to TRBD2 (5 bases). The CDR3 spans 14 residues. The germline V gene encodes CDR1 MNHEY and CDR2 SMNVEV (reference sequence). Deletions cut 3 bases from V and 4 bases from J, with 12 bases between.

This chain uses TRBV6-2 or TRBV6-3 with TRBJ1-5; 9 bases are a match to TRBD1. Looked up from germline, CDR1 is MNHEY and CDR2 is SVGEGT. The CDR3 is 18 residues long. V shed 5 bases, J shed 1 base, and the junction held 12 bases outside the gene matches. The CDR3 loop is CASSPHRQGERSNQPQHF. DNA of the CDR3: TGTGCCAGCAGTCCCCATAGACAGGGGGAAAGGAGCAATCAGCCCCAGCATTTT.

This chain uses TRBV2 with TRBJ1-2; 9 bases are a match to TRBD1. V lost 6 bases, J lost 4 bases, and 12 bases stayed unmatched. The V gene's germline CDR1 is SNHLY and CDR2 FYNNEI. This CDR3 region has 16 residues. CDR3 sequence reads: CASSPPGQGNIYGYTF. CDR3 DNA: TGTGCCAGCAGCCCCCCCGGACAGGGGAATATCTATGGCTACACCTTC.

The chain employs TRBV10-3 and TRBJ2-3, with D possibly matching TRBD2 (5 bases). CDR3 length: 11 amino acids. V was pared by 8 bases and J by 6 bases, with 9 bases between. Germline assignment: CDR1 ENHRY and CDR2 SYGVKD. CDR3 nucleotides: TGTGCCATCCACTCGGGGGATACGCAGTATTTT. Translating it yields CAIHSGDTQYF.

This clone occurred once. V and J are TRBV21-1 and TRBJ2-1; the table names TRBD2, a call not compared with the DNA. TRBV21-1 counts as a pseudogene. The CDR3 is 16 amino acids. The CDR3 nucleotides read TGTGCCAGCCGAATGTTTGTAGCGGGAGATTACAATGAGCAGTTCTTC. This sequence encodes CASRMFVAGDYNEQFF.

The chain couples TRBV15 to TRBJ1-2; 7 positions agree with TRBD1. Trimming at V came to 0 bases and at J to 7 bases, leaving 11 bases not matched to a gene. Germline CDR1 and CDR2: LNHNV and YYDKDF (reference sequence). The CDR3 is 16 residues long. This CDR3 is CATSRDSLDRAGGYTF. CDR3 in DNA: TGTGCCACCAGCAGAGATTCCCTCGACAGGGCGGGTGGCTACACCTTC.

In nucleotides, the CDR3 is TGTGCCAGCACCTGGCAGCCGGGGGAAGGCTACACCTTC. Its translation is CASTWQPGEGYTF. The chain has TRBV12-3 or TRBV12-4 and TRBJ1-2; D might be TRBD1 (5 bases). CDR3 length: 13 residues. V was clipped by 7 bases and J by 8 bases, with 17 bases between them.

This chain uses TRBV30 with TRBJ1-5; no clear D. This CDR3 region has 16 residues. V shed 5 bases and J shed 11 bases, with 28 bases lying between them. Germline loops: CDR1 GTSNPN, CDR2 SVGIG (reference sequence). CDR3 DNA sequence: TGTGCCTGGGGCCGGGGAGTCCGGACGATCGACGAGGCCCAGCATTTT. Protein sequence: CAWGRGVRTIDEAQHF.

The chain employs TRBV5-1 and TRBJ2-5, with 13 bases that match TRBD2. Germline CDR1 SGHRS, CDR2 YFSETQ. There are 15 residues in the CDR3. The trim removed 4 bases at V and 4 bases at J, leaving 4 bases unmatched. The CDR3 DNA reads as TGCGCCAGCAGCCCACTAGCGGGGGGGCGAGAGACCCAGTACTTC. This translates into CASSPLAGGRETQYF.